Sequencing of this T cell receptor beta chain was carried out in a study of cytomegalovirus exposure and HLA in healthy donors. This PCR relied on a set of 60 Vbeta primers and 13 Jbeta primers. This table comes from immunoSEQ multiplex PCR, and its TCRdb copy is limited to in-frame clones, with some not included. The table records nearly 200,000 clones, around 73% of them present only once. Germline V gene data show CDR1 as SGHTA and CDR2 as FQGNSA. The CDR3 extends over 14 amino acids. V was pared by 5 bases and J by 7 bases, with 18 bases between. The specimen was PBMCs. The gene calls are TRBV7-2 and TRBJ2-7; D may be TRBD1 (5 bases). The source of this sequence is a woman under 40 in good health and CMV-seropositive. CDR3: CASSPPRQWGEQYF. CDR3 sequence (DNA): TGTGCCAGCAGCCCACCCCGACAGTGGGGAGAGCAGTACTTC.